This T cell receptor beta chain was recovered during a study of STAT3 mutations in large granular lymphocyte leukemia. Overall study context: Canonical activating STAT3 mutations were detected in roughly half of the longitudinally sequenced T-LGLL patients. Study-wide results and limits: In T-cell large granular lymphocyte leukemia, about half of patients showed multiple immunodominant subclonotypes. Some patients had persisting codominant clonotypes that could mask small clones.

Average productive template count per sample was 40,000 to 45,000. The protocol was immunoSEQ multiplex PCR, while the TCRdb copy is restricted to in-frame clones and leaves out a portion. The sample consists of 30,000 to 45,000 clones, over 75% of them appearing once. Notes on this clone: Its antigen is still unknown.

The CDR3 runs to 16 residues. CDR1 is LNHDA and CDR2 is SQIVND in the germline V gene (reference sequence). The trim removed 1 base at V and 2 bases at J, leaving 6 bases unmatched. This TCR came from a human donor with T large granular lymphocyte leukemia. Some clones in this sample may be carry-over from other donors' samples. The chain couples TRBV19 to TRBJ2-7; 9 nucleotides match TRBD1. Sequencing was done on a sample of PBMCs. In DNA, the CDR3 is TGTGCCAGTAGTATAGTTTCCGGGACAGGGACCTACGAGCAGTACTTC. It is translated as CASSIVSGTGTYEQYF.